One and the same sample provided the 19 T cell receptor beta chains below, sequenced in a study of T cell repertoires in cytomegalovirus infection. Their antigen targets remain unknown. A single record per CDR3 protein comes from TCRdb applying MiXCR to the reads. The sample yields 900,000 to 950,000 distinct CDR3 sequences, roughly 30% seen once. Here the sequenced sample was cultured CD8+ T cells from PBMCs, taken from culture after CMV antigen stimulation. All receptors derive from a human donor in good health (CMV status not recorded). Some clones in this sample may be carry-over from other donors' samples.

This clonotype appeared a few times. The gene calls are TRBV7-9 and TRBJ2-5; the D gene could be TRBD1 or TRBD2 (5 bases each). The CDR3 contains 14 residues. V lost 3 bases, J lost 2 bases, and 10 bases lay in between. Germline V gene lookup returns CDR1 SEHNR and CDR2 FQNEAQ (reference sequence). CDR3 DNA: TGTGCCAGCAGCTTGGTAGAGGGGCAAGAGACCCAGTACTTC. It translates to CASSLVEGQETQYF.

This clonotype has ten or more counts. V is TRBV4-2 and J is TRBJ1-3; D is unresolved. This CDR3 spans 16 amino acids. Trimming stripped 0 bases from V and 0 bases from J, with 9 bases between. The germline CDR1 and CDR2 sequences are LGHNA and YNFKEQ. CDR3 residues: CASSQDLRVSGNTIYF. In DNA, the CDR3 is TGTGCCAGCAGCCAAGACCTCAGAGTCTCTGGAAACACCATATATTTT.

This clonotype was seen ten or more times. The J gene is TRBJ2-7, the V gene TRBV7-6; D is unclear. This CDR3 has 12 residues. Germline assignment: CDR1 SGHVS and CDR2 FNYEAQ. Trimming removed 5 bases from V and 5 bases from J, with 10 bases in between. The CDR3 loop reads CASSPEGHEQYF. The CDR3 DNA is TGTGCCAGCAGCCCTGAAGGGCACGAGCAGTACTTC.

Only a few counts were recorded for this clonotype. V and J are TRBV12-3 or TRBV12-4 and TRBJ2-1, with 7 bases lining up with TRBD2. The CDR3 consists of 15 residues. V dropped 2 bases and J dropped 3; count of bases not matched to a gene: 4. As DNA, the CDR3 is TGTGCCAGCAGTTTAAGCGGGAAAGGCTACAATGAGCAGTTCTTC. Protein: CASSLSGKGYNEQFF.

There are many counts of this clonotype. The chain combines TRBV6-5 with TRBJ2-1, with a weak D call TRBD2 (6 bases). Trimming cost V 4 bases and J 8 bases, with 15 bases left between them. The length of the CDR3 is 14 residues. Germline-derived CDR1 and CDR2 are MNHEY and SVGAGI. DNA of the CDR3: TGTGCCAGCAGTTCTTTTAGCGGCCGCGATGAGCAGTTCTTC. Translated: CASSSFSGRDEQFF.

J is TRBJ2-7 and V is TRBV4-1; possibly TRBD2 for D (7 bases). Trimming stripped 0 bases from V and 5 bases from J, with 11 bases between. The germline gives CDR1 MGHRA, CDR2 YSYEKL. This CDR3 spans 14 amino acids. The DNA for the CDR3 is TGCGCCAGCAGCCAAGATCGGGGGGCCGACGAGCAGTACTTC. This translates into CASSQDRGADEQYF.

The CDR3 here is CASSEALRVEELAKNIQYF. CDR3 DNA sequence: TGTGCCAGCAGTGAAGCGCTTCGGGTAGAGGAATTAGCCAAAAACATTCAGTACTTC. The chain combines TRBV2 with TRBJ2-4; no reliable D call. Deletions cut 0 bases from V and 0 bases from J, with 18 bases between. The CDR3 is made up of 19 amino acids. Germline CDR1 SNHLY, CDR2 FYNNEI.

The chain uses TRBV27 and TRBJ1-2; a possible D gene is TRBD1 (5 bases). V lost 5 bases and J lost 4, with 14 bases in between. The CDR3 totals 14 residues. CDR1 and CDR2 from the germline V gene are MNHEY and SMNVEV (reference sequence). This CDR3 reads CASSPDSLVYGYTF. DNA for the CDR3: TGTGCCAGCAGTCCCGACAGTCTAGTCTATGGCTACACCTTC.

This clonotype was found a few times. The rearrangement uses TRBV7-9 and TRBJ2-5, with 10 bases matching TRBD2. The CDR3 covers 16 residues. Germline V CDR1 and CDR2: SEHNR, FQNEAQ (reference sequence). V dropped 5 bases and J dropped 5; count of bases not matched to a gene: 11. CDR3: CASSLLRSGGVETQYF. The CDR3 region has the DNA TGTGCCAGCAGCCTCCTTCGAAGCGGGGGGGTTGAGACCCAGTACTTC. The entire variable domain, with the rest obtained from reference TRBV7-9 and TRBJ2-5, is as follows: DTGVSQNPRHKITKRGQNVTFRCDPISEHNRLYWYRQTLGQGPEFLTYFQNEAQLEKSRLLSDRFSAERPKGSFSTLEIQRTEQGDSAMYLCASSLLRSGGVETQYFGPGTRLLVL.

The chain uses TRBV6-5 and TRBJ1-2; D possibly corresponds to TRBD1 (6 bases). The germline CDR1 and CDR2 sequences are MNHEY and SVGAGI. V lost 3 bases, J lost 5 bases, and 19 bases lay in between. This CDR3 is 16 amino acids long. The CDR3 reads CASSYTGAITSYGYTF. The CDR3 DNA reads TGTGCCAGCAGTTATACGGGGGCAATAACGTCGTATGGCTACACCTTC.

This clonotype was recorded a few times. The J gene is TRBJ2-3, the V gene TRBV7-6; 7 bases are a match to TRBD1. In germline, CDR1 is SGHVS, CDR2 FNYEAQ. The V and J ends lost 3 bases and 4 bases, in that order; junction bases with no gene match: 7. CDR3 length equals 15 residues. DNA of the CDR3: TGTGCCAGCAGCTTTCACGAGGGGGCGCCAGATACGCAGTATTTT. Protein product: CASSFHEGAPDTQYF.

The CDR3 DNA reads TGCGCCAGCAGGGGGGACAGCGGCGGCAGAGGCTACACCTTC. Protein sequence: CASRGDSGGRGYTF. The chain joins TRBV5-1 to TRBJ1-2, with TRBD1 matching 7 bases. The length of the CDR3 is 14 residues. Trimming at V came to 5 bases and at J to 8 bases, leaving 12 bases not matched to a gene. Germline V gene sequence: CDR1 SGHRS, CDR2 YFSETQ.

This clonotype was seen more than once but under ten times. The CDR3 DNA follows: TGCGCCAGCAGCCTCTTCGGGACAGGGGAGAACACTGAAGCTTTCTTT. It encodes CASSLFGTGENTEAFF. The V gene is TRBV4-3, the J gene TRBJ1-1, with 10 bases aligning to TRBD1. This CDR3 region has 16 residues. V lost 4 bases, J lost 1 base, and 6 bases stayed unmatched. From germline, CDR1 is LGHNA and CDR2 YSLEER.

This clonotype was seen more than once but under ten times. The chain has TRBV6-6 and TRBJ1-2, with D maybe TRBD1 (6 bases). The CDR3 totals 13 residues. In germline, CDR1 is MNHNY, CDR2 SVGAGI (reference sequence). V was cut by 2 bases and J by 6 bases, with 10 bases left in between. CDR3 coding DNA: TGTGCCAGCAGTTACGCGGCAGGGGATGGCTACACCTTC. Protein product: CASSYAAGDGYTF.

The V call is TRBV10-3, the J call TRBJ1-5, with D possibly matching TRBD1 (6 bases). The CDR3 loop spans 14 amino acids. V lost 6 bases and J 3 bases, leaving 12 bases between the germline ends. Germline-derived CDR1 and CDR2 are ENHRY and SYGVKD. CDR3: CAIRQGGVNQPQHF. CDR3 bases: TGTGCCATCAGACAGGGAGGGGTCAATCAGCCCCAGCATTTT.

This clonotype was counted many times. An end of the junction differs from the germline gene, which may be a read error. The V and J genes are TRBV12-3 or TRBV12-4 and TRBJ2-3; TRBD2 is a possible D gene (7 bases). The CDR3 contains 13 residues. The CDR3: CASSLGGADTQYF. In nucleotides, the CDR3 is TGTGCCAGCAGCTTAGGGGGGGCAGATACGCAGTATTTT.

The J gene is TRBJ2-3, the V gene TRBV27; 7 bases line up with TRBD2. V trimming: 2 bases; J trimming: 1 base; junction bases outside the gene matches: 6. CDR1 and CDR2 from the germline V gene are MNHEY and SMNVEV (reference sequence). The CDR3 totals 16 residues. CDR3 coding DNA: TGTGCCAGCAGTTTAATTAGCGGGCCCGGCACAGATACGCAGTATTTT. Translating gives CASSLISGPGTDTQYF.

The chain uses TRBV5-4 and TRBJ2-3; 8 bases are a match to TRBD2. The CDR3 runs 15 residues. CDR1 and CDR2 from the germline V gene are SGHNT and YYREEE (reference sequence). V lost 4 bases to trimming and J lost 3 bases; unmatched junction nucleotides: 7. DNA of the CDR3: TGTGCCAGCAGCGTCGGGGGGGTTCATACAGATACGCAGTATTTT. Its protein product is CASSVGGVHTDTQYF.

The gene calls are TRBV20-1 and TRBJ2-7; the match to TRBD1 covers 7 bases. Germline V gene data show CDR1 as DFQATT and CDR2 as SNEGSKA (reference sequence). This CDR3 contains 12 residues. J gave up 6 bases and V 6 bases, and 8 bases lay outside the gene matches. As DNA, the CDR3 is TGCAGTGCAACGGGACAGCTCGGCGAGCAGTACGTC. Protein: CSATGQLGEQYV.